This TCR beta chain was obtained from a study of identical twins. Findings and caveats of the study: Some out-of-frame alpha sequences were shared by twins, and these showed excess low generation probability.

Through template switching, a universal primer site was introduced, and the cDNA contained unique molecular identifiers. TCRdb re-derived calls from the 5' RACE reads in MiXCR, one entry per CDR3 protein. Here the sample spans fewer than 250,000 distinct CDR3 sequences, 7% being singletons. The CDR3 is 15 amino acids. The trim removed 6 bases at V and 1 base at J, leaving 8 bases unmatched. In the case of this clonotype: Its antigen is currently unknown.

These data also featured in a second study, about yellow fever vaccine responses in identical twins. This second report adds: Among the twins, the vaccine T cell response reportedly seemed partly convergent and partly personalized.

The chain joins TRBV12-3 or TRBV12-4 to TRBJ2-5, with 7 bases identical to TRBD2. The TCR comes from a woman aged 18-29 years in good health. Source material: memory (CD45RO+) T cells sorted from blood. This chain's CDR3 is CASRPGGLGQETQYF. CDR3 sequence (DNA): TGTGCCAGCAGGCCTGGAGGACTAGGCCAAGAGACCCAGTACTTC.